The 16 T cell receptor beta chains below all came from one sample that was sequenced in a study of shared clonotypes between healthy human individuals. Assay: immunoSEQ multiplex PCR; the TCRdb copy retains only in-frame clones and omits some. The sample shows 85,000 to 100,000 clones, roughly two thirds of them seen only once. The sequencing sample was made of memory CD8+ T cells sorted from blood. Noted subset: CD45RO+ cells pooled with CCR7-negative TemRA cells. The receptors originated from a man aged 25-45 years in good health.

A word on this clone: A read error is possible here, since a much larger clone lies one base away. Other DNA sequences in this sample translate to the same CDR3. The chain combines TRBV6-1 with TRBJ2-7; D ambiguous. Between the trimmed V and J ends, which lost 3 bases and 2 bases, there was a span of 2 bases. The CDR3 is 11 amino acids. Germline CDR1 MNHNS, CDR2 SASEGT. The CDR3 region is CASSETYEQYF. The CDR3 DNA reads TGTGCCAGCAGTGAGACCTACGAGCAGTACTTC.

Worth noting for this clone: This same CDR3 is encoded by further DNA sequences in the sample. This sequence joins TRBV29-1 and TRBJ1-1; no clear D gene. Per germline, CDR1 SQVTM and CDR2 ANQGSEA. The CDR3 runs 13 residues. The germline V and J ends were trimmed by 3 bases and 0 bases, with 8 bases remaining between them. The CDR3 protein is CSVEAEMNTEAFF. CDR3 sequence (DNA): TGCAGCGTTGAGGCAGAGATGAACACTGAAGCTTTCTTT.

J is TRBJ1-2 and V is TRBV7-2; D is ambiguous. The germline V and J ends were trimmed by 2 bases and 8 bases, with 12 bases remaining between them. The CDR3 runs 13 residues. The germline CDR1 and CDR2 sequences are SGHTA and FQGNSA. CDR3 sequence (DNA): TGTGCCAGCAGCTTATCAGCTCAGGTCGGCTACACCTTC. Protein sequence: CASSLSAQVGYTF.

The chain links TRBV30 to TRBJ1-3; TRBD1 is a possible D gene (6 bases). The length of the CDR3 is 14 residues. With 2 bases removed from V and 4 bases from J, the gap between germline ends came to 12 bases. CDR1 and CDR2 (germline): GTSNPN, SVGIG (reference sequence). DNA of the CDR3: TGTGCCTGGAGTACACAGGGAGCCGGAAACACCATATATTTT. It codes for CAWSTQGAGNTIYF.

J is TRBJ2-1 and V is TRBV9, with 10 bases matching TRBD2. V trimming: 3 bases; J trimming: 9 bases; junction bases outside the gene matches: 6. The CDR3 spans 14 residues. CDR1 and CDR2 from the germline V gene are SGDLS and YYNGEE. Written as DNA, the CDR3 is TGTGCCAGCAGCGAACCTAGCGGGAGAGTTGAGCAGTTCTTC. This codes for CASSEPSGRVEQFF.

The chain employs TRBV4-3 and TRBJ2-2, with D possibly matching TRBD2 (6 bases). V lost 0 bases and J lost 2, with 22 bases in between. In germline, CDR1 is LGHNA, CDR2 YSLEER. The CDR3 is 20 residues long. The DNA of the CDR3 is TGCGCCAGCAGCCAAGATCCCCCCTCGGGGAGCGGGTTTAACACCGGGGAGCTGTTTTTT. Residues: CASSQDPPSGSGFNTGELFF.

The CDR3, as DNA: TGCGCCAGCAGTCATAACCTTGGACTCTACGAGCAGTACTTC. Residues: CASSHNLGLYEQYF. The V gene is TRBV4-1, the J gene TRBJ2-7; D is possibly TRBD2 (5 bases). This CDR3 has 14 residues. The ends were cut back, 6 bases at V and 3 bases at J, with 15 bases in the middle. CDR1 and CDR2 from the germline V gene are MGHRA and YSYEKL.

The table lists this clone with a few counts. The CDR3 here is CASSDSAGVGTGELFF. The CDR3 region has the DNA TGTGCCAGCAGTGACTCAGCGGGAGTTGGTACCGGGGAGCTGTTTTTT. The chain carries TRBV6-4 and TRBJ2-2; 8 nucleotides line up with TRBD2. Germline CDR1 and CDR2: MRHNA and SNTAGT. This CDR3 comprises 16 residues. J was trimmed by 5 bases and V by 0 bases; bases with no gene match: 5.

A remark on this clone: The junction departs from the called germline gene at one end, perhaps through a read error. The chain carries TRBV6-1 and TRBJ2-2, with D possibly matching TRBD2 (5 bases). Germline CDR1 and CDR2: MNHNS and SASEGT. The CDR3 contains 15 residues. For the CDR3, the DNA is TGTGCCAGCAGCGAAGGTAGCGACGGCACCGGGGAGCTGTTTTTT. Protein sequence: CASSEGSDGTGELFF.

This clone was seen only once. The chain joins TRBV5-6 to TRBJ2-1; D gene ambiguous. This CDR3 is built from 13 residues. CDR1 is SGHDT and CDR2 is YYEEEE in the germline V gene. V lost 6 bases and J 12 bases, leaving 19 bases between the germline ends. This CDR3 reads CASTDYNGPTQFF. The CDR3 nucleotides read TGTGCCAGCACCGATTATAATGGCCCAACGCAGTTCTTC.

The chain couples TRBV6-5 to TRBJ1-1, with D unresolved. There are 14 residues in the CDR3. Germline CDR1 reads MNHEY; CDR2 reads SVGAGI. Trimming shortened V by 2 bases and J by 0 bases, and 7 bases separated the two germline ends. As DNA, the CDR3 is TGTGCCAGCAGTTACGACGCTATGAACACTGAAGCTTTCTTT. Translating gives CASSYDAMNTEAFF.

The rearrangement uses TRBV21-1 and TRBJ2-2; the table names TRBD2, a call not compared with the DNA. TRBV21-1 is a documented pseudogene. CDR3 length equals 18 residues. CDR3 DNA: TGTGCCAGCAGCAATACCCTGACTAGCGGGAGGCGGACCGGGGAGCTGTTTTTT. As protein: CASSNTLTSGRRTGELFF.

This clone came up many times. The chain couples TRBV19 to TRBJ1-2; no clear D. The length of the CDR3 is 12 residues. Germline CDR1 is LNHDA and CDR2 is SQIVND (reference sequence). V was clipped by 5 bases and J by 5 bases, with 9 bases between them. In DNA form, the CDR3 reads TGTGCCAGTAGTTGGAGAACGTATGGCTACACCTTC. Residues: CASSWRTYGYTF.

The chain has TRBV12-2 and TRBJ2-7; the D call TRBD2 from the table was never checked on the DNA. TRBV12-2 is recorded as a pseudogene. This CDR3 has 17 amino acids. The CDR3 loop reads CASRSLVRELFMYEQYF. CDR3 coding DNA: TGTGCAAGTCGCTCCCTGGTACGGGAGTTATTTATGTACGAGCAGTACTTC.

The chain uses TRBV9 and TRBJ2-4, with D tentatively TRBD1 or TRBD2 (6 bases each). Trimming pared 3 bases from V and 3 bases from J, leaving 13 bases between. In germline, CDR1 is SGDLS, CDR2 YYNGEE. The CDR3 is 15 amino acids. The CDR3 region is CASSAGALDKNIQYF. CDR3 coding DNA: TGTGCCAGCAGCGCGGGGGCTTTGGACAAAAACATTCAGTACTTC.

There are many counts of this clone. This chain links TRBV28 with TRBJ1-2; 7 bases match TRBD1. Germline-derived CDR1 and CDR2 are MDHEN and SYDVKM. This CDR3 is built from 16 residues. V shed 5 bases and J 4 bases; nucleotides not matched to a gene: 13. Here the CDR3 reads CASSQRTGTVGYGYTF. The CDR3 nucleotides read TGTGCCAGCAGTCAAAGGACAGGAACGGTGGGCTATGGCTACACCTTC.